Each of the 25 T cell receptor beta chains below was sequenced from the same sample in a study of blood T cells in healthy people across ages. A second 7 to 11 cycle PCR used barcoded and J-beta primers. MiXCR, run by TCRdb on the 5' RACE reads, gives a single entry per CDR3 protein. This table holds hundreds of thousands of distinct CDR3 sequences, roughly 31% found once. Sequences were obtained from blood. The receptors were sampled from an elderly woman in good health.

About this clonotype: A much larger clone differs from this one at a single base, so this may be a read error. The gene calls are TRBV7-9 and TRBJ2-1; D may be TRBD1 (6 bases). Germline CDR1 SEHNR, CDR2 FQNEAQ (reference sequence). The CDR3 totals 15 residues. The CDR3 reads CTSSLDHRDYNEQFF. DNA of the CDR3: TGTACCAGCAGCTTAGATCACAGGGACTACAATGAGCAGTTCTTC.

This clonotype was counted ten times or more. The chain uses TRBV11-2 and TRBJ2-7, with D perhaps TRBD2 (5 bases). Germline V CDR1 and CDR2: SGHAT, FQNNGV. This CDR3 is built from 14 residues. Trimming took 1 base from V and 3 from J, leaving 10 bases between them. CDR3 sequence reads: CASSLGYGDYEQYF. CDR3 DNA sequence: TGTGCCAGCAGCTTAGGTTACGGGGACTACGAGCAGTACTTC.

This clonotype has only a few counts. The chain has TRBV5-6 and TRBJ2-2; weak D call: TRBD1 (5 bases). Germline V gene lookup returns CDR1 SGHDT and CDR2 YYEEEE. Trimming took off 4 bases at V and 1 base at J, with 11 bases between the two ends. This CDR3 comprises 15 residues. DNA of the CDR3: TGTGCCAGCAGCGGGATAGGACAGAACACCGGGGAGCTGTTTTTT. It translates to CASSGIGQNTGELFF.

The V call is TRBV7-3, the J call TRBJ2-2; 7 nucleotides line up with TRBD1. The CDR3 is 14 residues long. With 6 bases clipped from V and 7 bases from J, the junction kept 8 bases outside the gene matches. Germline V CDR1 and CDR2: SGHTA, FQGTGA. The DNA for the CDR3 is TGTGCCAGCAGTAAGAGGGGGCAAGACGGGGAGCTGTTTTTT. As protein: CASSKRGQDGELFF.

This clonotype was detected many times. A much larger clonotype is one base distant, so this may be a read error. The chain combines TRBV6-1 with TRBJ2-7; possibly TRBD1 or TRBD2 for D (7 bases each). There are 12 residues in the CDR3. V gave up 8 bases and J gave up 7 bases, with 15 bases separating them. Germline V CDR1 and CDR2: MNHNS, SASEGT. CDR3 loop: CASSRGGNEQYF. The CDR3 bases are TGTGCCAGCTCCAGGGGGGGCAATGAGCAGTACTTC.

The chain links TRBV14 to TRBJ1-2; D may be TRBD1 (5 bases). V was trimmed by 5 bases and J by 0 bases, leaving 10 bases between them. The germline CDR1 and CDR2 sequences are SGHDN and FVKESK. This CDR3 spans 14 amino acids. The CDR3 spells CASSAWGANYGYTF. The CDR3 nucleotides read TGTGCCAGCAGCGCTTGGGGGGCTAACTATGGCTACACCTTC.

There are many counts of this clonotype. V is TRBV9 and J is TRBJ2-7; either TRBD1 or TRBD2 may fit D (5 bases each). Germline V gives CDR1 SGDLS, CDR2 YYNGEE. Trimming removed 2 bases from V and 2 bases from J, with 11 bases in between. The CDR3 covers 14 residues. DNA of the CDR3: TGTGCCAGCAGCGTGGGGGACGGAGCCTACGAGCAGTACTTC. Translating gives CASSVGDGAYEQYF. Variable domain in full (rest from reference TRBV9 and TRBJ2-7): DSGVTQTPKHLITATGQRVTLRCSPRSGDLSVYWYQQSLDQGLQFLIQYYNGEERAKGNILERFSAQQFPDLHSELNLSSLELGDSALYFCASSVGDGAYEQYFGPGTRLTVT.

Regarding this clonotype: The junction shows a germline mismatch at one end, possibly a read error. This chain connects TRBV2 to TRBJ2-7; D is uncertain. This CDR3 region has 13 residues. CDR1 is SNHLY and CDR2 is FYNNEI in the germline V gene. The CDR3 DNA reads TGTGTCAGCGTACGAGGAGTTGGCGGCGAGCAGTACTTC. It translates to CVSVRGVGGEQYF.

The chain couples TRBV5-1 to TRBJ2-7, with 7 bases that match TRBD2. The CDR3 contains 14 residues. With V trimmed by 2 bases and J by 1 base, 3 bases remained unmatched. Germline-derived CDR1 and CDR2 are SGHRS and YFSETQ. CDR3 coding DNA: TGCGCCAGCAGCTTCGGGACTACATCCTACGAGCAGTACTTC. Encoded protein: CASSFGTTSYEQYF.

This clonotype was seen more than once but under ten times. This may come from a read error, since a much larger clone is one base off. J is TRBJ2-6 and V is TRBV7-2; no clear D gene. This CDR3 comprises 13 residues. Germline lookup yields CDR1 SGHTA and CDR2 FQGNSA. V was clipped by 11 bases and J by 1 base, with 9 bases between them. The CDR3 loop reads CAGTVSGANVLTF. CDR3 bases: TGTGCCGGCACGGTATCTGGGGCCAACGTCCTGACTTTC.

The table lists this clonotype with a few counts. The rearrangement uses TRBV25-1 and TRBJ1-1; D may be TRBD1 (6 bases). The CDR3 consists of 13 residues. V was pared by 2 bases and J by 5 bases, with 9 bases between. Germline V gives CDR1 MGHDK, CDR2 SYGVNS. The CDR3 spells CASSEPGETEAFF. The CDR3 DNA follows: TGTGCCAGCAGTGAACCAGGGGAGACTGAAGCTTTCTTT.

The V call is TRBV12-3 or TRBV12-4, the J call TRBJ2-3, with 8 bases fitting TRBD2. The ends lost 1 base at V and 4 bases at J; junction bases unmatched: 4. This CDR3 comprises 15 residues. As DNA, the CDR3 is TGTGCCAGCAGTTTAGGCGGGAGGTGGTCAGATACGCAGTATTTT. This translates into CASSLGGRWSDTQYF.

This clonotype has a handful of counts. It may be a read error: a sequence one base away is much more abundant. The V call is TRBV6-5, the J call TRBJ1-2; the D gene is possibly TRBD1 (6 bases). CDR3 length equals 14 residues. In germline, CDR1 is MNHEY, CDR2 SVGAGI. CDR3 sequence reads: CAGSYQDSFYGYTF. DNA for the CDR3: TGTGCCGGCAGTTACCAGGACAGTTTCTATGGCTACACCTTC.

The chain uses TRBV18 and TRBJ1-6, with 9 bases identical to TRBD1. Germline trimming cut 5 bases from V and 9 bases from J; bases unmatched to any gene: 14. The length of the CDR3 is 17 residues. Germline values: CDR1 KGHSH, CDR2 LQKENI. Written as DNA, the CDR3 is TGTGCCAGCTCATCAAAGACAGGGGGTAATTCGGGTTCACCCCTCCACTTT. It encodes CASSSKTGGNSGSPLHF.

Many counts were recorded for this clonotype. The V call is TRBV5-6, the J call TRBJ2-3; TRBD1 matches at 7 bases. The CDR3 is 16 amino acids. The germline V gene encodes CDR1 SGHDT and CDR2 YYEEEE. The ends lost 4 bases at V and 6 bases at J; junction bases unmatched: 14. The DNA of the CDR3 is TGTGCCAGCAGCCCGAAGGGGGCGTCCATTGGGGATACGCAGTATTTT. This encodes CASSPKGASIGDTQYF.

The table lists this clonotype with many counts. The V and J genes are TRBV7-3 and TRBJ2-6; D gene unclear. Trimming shortened V by 5 bases and J by 4 bases, and 12 bases separated the two germline ends. This CDR3 comprises 15 residues. Germline loops: CDR1 SGHTA, CDR2 FQGTGA. CDR3 DNA: TGTGCCAGCAGCGCGGACGTTCCCGGGGCCAACGTCCTGACTTTC. Translating it yields CASSADVPGANVLTF.

The chain combines TRBV12-3 or TRBV12-4 with TRBJ2-7; 8 bases line up with TRBD1. The CDR3 loop spans 15 amino acids. J gave up 3 bases and V 5 bases, and 9 bases lay outside the gene matches. CDR3 bases: TGTGCCAGCAGTCAAGAGGGACAGGCTTTCTACGAGCAGTACTTC. Amino acid sequence: CASSQEGQAFYEQYF.

This clonotype showed up just a few times. The chain is built from TRBV2 and TRBJ1-2; D gene ambiguous. V was clipped by 6 bases and J by 1 base, with 9 bases between them. The CDR3 is made up of 13 amino acids. CDR1 and CDR2 (germline): SNHLY, FYNNEI. The CDR3, as DNA: TGTGCCAGCAGCCCACTCAGTAACTATGGCTACACCTTC. Translation: CASSPLSNYGYTF.

The chain is built from TRBV5-5 and TRBJ2-2; the match to TRBD2 covers 12 bases. This CDR3 has 18 amino acids. The J segment lost 3 bases and the V segment lost 4 bases, leaving 10 bases of the junction unmatched. The germline gives CDR1 SGHKS, CDR2 YYEKEE (reference sequence). CDR3 sequence (DNA): TGTGCCAGCAGCCCAACTAGCGGGGGGAAAGTTTACACCGGGGAGCTGTTTTTT. Amino acid sequence: CASSPTSGGKVYTGELFF.

This clonotype was found a few times. This CDR3 is CASTLGEFTGNYGYTF. The CDR3 nucleotides read TGTGCCAGCACCCTTGGGGAATTTACAGGGAACTATGGCTACACCTTC. The rearrangement uses TRBV7-9 and TRBJ1-2; tentative D call: TRBD1 (6 bases). The CDR3 loop spans 16 amino acids. CDR1 and CDR2 from the germline V gene are SEHNR and FQNEAQ (reference sequence). Trimming left V 7 bases short and J 2 bases short, with 20 bases between.

The chain has TRBV25-1 and TRBJ2-3; TRBD1 aligns across 7 bases. After removal of 7 bases from V and 12 bases from J, the junction contained 19 bases not matched to a gene. The CDR3 runs to 15 residues. The germline gives CDR1 MGHDK, CDR2 SYGVNS. For the CDR3, the DNA is TGTGCCAGCACCCCCGGGCAGGGGGTTCGAATGGCCCAGTATTTT. Protein: CASTPGQGVRMAQYF.

The chain uses TRBV7-2 and TRBJ2-5, with 9 bases fitting TRBD2. V lost 5 bases, J lost 11 bases, and 9 bases stayed unmatched. Germline V lookup: CDR1 SGHTA, CDR2 FQGNSA. The CDR3 runs to 13 residues. The CDR3 loop is CASSPGLASEQYF. The CDR3 nucleotides are TGTGCCAGCAGCCCGGGACTAGCAAGTGAGCAGTACTTC.

This clonotype came up a few times. The chain combines TRBV3-1 with TRBJ1-4; weak D call: TRBD1 (5 bases). Per the germline V gene, CDR1 is LGHDT and CDR2 is YNNKEL (reference sequence). V was shortened by 0 bases and J by 8 bases, with 16 bases between the two germline ends. The CDR3 extends over 16 amino acids. CDR3 bases: TGTGCCAGCAGCCAAGATTGGGCAGGGATACGGGAAAAACTGTTTTTT. Residues: CASSQDWAGIREKLFF.

As concerns this clonotype: One end of the junction does not line up with germline, which may come from a read error. The gene calls are TRBV7-2 and TRBJ1-2; perhaps TRBD1 as D (6 bases). The CDR3 consists of 15 residues. Germline CDR1 is SGHTA and CDR2 is FQGNSA. This CDR3 reads CASSLVSGVGDGYTF. CDR3 nucleotide sequence: TGCGCCAGCAGCTTAGTCTCAGGGGTAGGGGATGGCTACACCTTC.

The gene calls are TRBV5-1 and TRBJ2-3; TRBD2 aligns across 15 bases. The CDR3 has 17 residues. Per the germline V gene, CDR1 is SGHRS and CDR2 is YFSETQ. V was pared by 3 bases and J by 14 bases, with 16 bases of the junction left unmatched. This CDR3 reads CASSSGLAGGPTDMRYF. The CDR3 DNA reads as TGCGCCAGCAGCTCGGGACTAGCGGGGGGCCCCACAGATATGCGGTATTTT.